These 22 T cell receptor beta chains were all obtained from the same sample, sequenced in a study of blood T cell repertoires in COVID-19. Using immunoSEQ multiplex PCR, the repertoire was profiled, and TCRdb retains in-frame clones only, with some absent. This sample carries approximately 530,000 clones, 85% to 90% of them seen once, and the ten largest clones take 7.5% to 9%. The sequenced sample was peripheral blood. Source of these receptors: a woman aged 50 to 65 with COVID-19, enrolled during active disease.

This chain joins TRBV18 and TRBJ1-2; 7 bases agree with TRBD1. V shed 3 bases and J 8 bases; nucleotides not matched to a gene: 15. Per the germline V gene, CDR1 is KGHSH and CDR2 is LQKENI. There are 16 residues in the CDR3. The CDR3 nucleotides are TGTGCCAGCTCACCCTCTTCGGTGAGGGGGCCCGGGGGCTACACCTTC. This gives the protein CASSPSSVRGPGGYTF.

The J gene is TRBJ2-1, the V gene TRBV7-7, with 10 bases aligning to TRBD1. V shed 6 bases, J shed 4 bases, and the junction held 6 bases outside the gene matches. This CDR3 contains 15 residues. The germline gives CDR1 SSHAT, CDR2 FNYEAQ (reference sequence). The CDR3 region has the DNA TGTGCCAGCAGTTCCGGACAGGGGGATTACAATGAGCAGTTCTTC. Its protein is CASSSGQGDYNEQFF. The full variable domain, rest sourced from reference TRBV7-7 and TRBJ2-1, is GAGVSQSPRYKVTKRGQDVTLRCDPISSHATLYWYQQALGQGPEFLTYFNYEAQPDKSGLPSDRFSAERPEGSISTLTIQRTEQRDSAMYRCASSSGQGDYNEQFFGPGTRLTVL.

The rearrangement links TRBV19 to TRBJ2-7; 10 positions match TRBD1. The ends lost 4 bases at V and 0 bases at J; junction bases unmatched: 6. The germline gives CDR1 LNHDA, CDR2 SQIVND (reference sequence). The CDR3 loop spans 16 amino acids. CDR3 amino acids: CASSTYGTGASYEQYF. CDR3 DNA sequence: TGTGCCAGTAGTACGTACGGGACAGGGGCCTCCTACGAGCAGTACTTC.

The chain recombines TRBV6-5 with TRBJ2-7, with 8 bases matching TRBD1. V was pared by 7 bases and J by 2 bases, with 4 bases of the junction left unmatched. The CDR3 runs to 13 residues. Germline CDR1 MNHEY, CDR2 SVGAGI. Here the CDR3 DNA reads TGTGCCAGCACTGGGACAGGTCCCTACGAGCAGTACTTC. Its protein product is CASTGTGPYEQYF.

The chain couples TRBV5-8 to TRBJ1-2; D unclear. V shed 7 bases and J shed 4 bases, with 17 bases lying between them. The germline gives CDR1 SGHTS, CDR2 YDEGEE. This CDR3 is 14 amino acids long. The CDR3 protein is CASRVSPSVYGYTF. CDR3 in DNA: TGTGCCAGCCGTGTCTCCCCCTCAGTCTATGGCTACACCTTC.

V usage is TRBV7-2 and J usage is TRBJ1-6; a possible D gene is TRBD1 (5 bases). The CDR3 is made up of 13 amino acids. CDR1 is SGHTA, CDR2 FQGNSA, per germline. Trimming removed 1 base at V and 9 bases at J, with 7 bases between. The CDR3 coding sequence is TGTGCCAGCAGCTTAGTGGGGCGTTCACCCCTCCACTTT. The encoded protein is CASSLVGRSPLHF.

The CDR3: CASSFGTDASNTIYF. Written as DNA, the CDR3 is TGTGCCAGCAGCTTCGGGACTGACGCTAGTAACACCATATATTTT. The chain combines TRBV7-9 with TRBJ1-3, with a tentative D call TRBD1 (5 bases). The V and J ends lost 3 bases and 7 bases respectively, with 16 bases between them. Germline V lookup: CDR1 SEHNR, CDR2 FQNEAQ (reference sequence). This CDR3 has 15 amino acids.

The CDR3 DNA follows: TGTGCCAGCAGGCCACGGGTAGCGGTTCATGAGCAGTTCTTC. Amino acid sequence: CASRPRVAVHEQFF. J is TRBJ2-1 and V is TRBV6-5; possibly TRBD2 for D (6 bases). V lost 6 bases to trimming and J lost 8 bases, with 17 bases between them. CDR1 and CDR2 (germline): MNHEY, SVGAGI. This CDR3 is 14 amino acids long.

J is TRBJ2-5 and V is TRBV5-1; 7 bases map to TRBD1. V was pared by 4 bases and J by 0 bases, with 3 bases of the junction left unmatched. The germline gives CDR1 SGHRS, CDR2 YFSETQ. This CDR3 is 14 amino acids long. CDR3 nucleotide sequence: TGCGCCAGCAGCGTGGGGACAGACCAAGAGACCCAGTACTTC. Translating gives CASSVGTDQETQYF.

The rearrangement joins TRBV3-1 (or the pseudogene TRBV3-2) to TRBJ1-2, with D unclear. Trimming stripped 3 bases from V and 3 bases from J, with 11 bases between. This CDR3 contains 14 residues. Germline V gives CDR1 LGHDT, CDR2 YNNKEL (reference sequence). CDR3 in amino acids: CASSHTTNHYGYTF. In DNA, the CDR3 is TGTGCCAGCAGCCATACGACAAACCACTATGGCTACACCTTC.

The rearrangement joins TRBV18 to TRBJ2-1; TRBD1 matches at 7 bases. Trimming removed 5 bases from V and 7 bases from J; junction bases left unmatched: 11. Germline V gene lookup returns CDR1 KGHSH and CDR2 LQKENI. This CDR3 is 15 amino acids long. The CDR3: CASSSTGEVINEQFF. The CDR3 DNA reads as TGTGCCAGCTCATCCACAGGGGAAGTGATAAATGAGCAGTTCTTC.

This clone was counted once. The rearrangement joins TRBV2 to TRBJ1-2; 9 bases align to TRBD1. This CDR3 is 13 amino acids long. V shed 8 bases and J 8 bases; nucleotides not matched to a gene: 9. The germline CDR1 and CDR2 sequences are SNHLY and FYNNEI. The CDR3 loop is CASLPETGGGYTF. The CDR3, as DNA: TGTGCCAGCTTGCCGGAGACAGGGGGAGGCTACACCTTC.

V and J are TRBV5-1 and TRBJ2-7; no clear D gene. In germline, CDR1 is SGHRS, CDR2 YFSETQ. The V gene lost 0 bases and the J gene lost 5 bases, with 12 bases spanning the gap. This CDR3 region has 14 residues. The CDR3 loop is CASSLGAVGDEQYF. CDR3 sequence (DNA): TGCGCCAGCAGCTTGGGTGCGGTAGGCGACGAGCAGTACTTC.

This sequence joins TRBV19 and TRBJ2-1; 7 bases agree with TRBD2. Per germline, CDR1 LNHDA and CDR2 SQIVND (reference sequence). V trimming: 1 base; J trimming: 3 bases; junction bases outside the gene matches: 3. The CDR3 length is 15 residues. CDR3 sequence reads: CASSIGGDYYNEQFF. CDR3 coding DNA: TGTGCCAGTAGTATAGGCGGGGACTACTACAATGAGCAGTTCTTC.

The rearrangement uses TRBV6-2 or TRBV6-3 and TRBJ1-2; perhaps TRBD1 as D (5 bases). With 6 bases removed from V and 8 bases from J, the gap between germline ends came to 13 bases. This CDR3 spans 12 amino acids. From germline, CDR1 is MNHEY and CDR2 SVGEGT. The CDR3 region is CASSIQVWGYTF. The CDR3 nucleotides are TGTGCCAGCAGCATACAGGTTTGGGGCTACACCTTC.

On this clone itself: At the DNA level, this CDR3 is encoded by other sequences in the same sample as well. V usage is TRBV9 and J usage is TRBJ2-3; 9 nucleotides agree with TRBD2. V lost 2 bases and J lost 4; bases outside the gene matches: 5. This CDR3 is built from 15 residues. Germline V gene lookup returns CDR1 SGDLS and CDR2 YYNGEE. The CDR3 loop reads CASSVGLAGADTQYF. The CDR3 coding sequence is TGTGCCAGCAGCGTCGGATTAGCGGGGGCAGATACGCAGTATTTT.

The chain is built from TRBV7-2 and TRBJ2-3; D not certain. Trimming removed 4 bases at V and 5 bases at J, with 10 bases between. From germline, CDR1 is SGHTA and CDR2 FQGNSA. The CDR3 is 13 residues long. The CDR3, as DNA: TGTGCCAGCAGCTCCATAGTTAGAGATACGCAGTATTTT. It codes for CASSSIVRDTQYF.

This clone was found once. The chain is built from TRBV5-4 and TRBJ2-5; 14 bases fit TRBD2. V lost 0 bases, J lost 1 base, and 8 bases stayed unmatched. The CDR3 consists of 19 residues. From germline, CDR1 is SGHNT and CDR2 YYREEE (reference sequence). The CDR3 DNA reads TGTGCCAGCAGCTTGGCGGAGACTAGCGGGGGGGCGGGCCAAGAGACCCAGTACTTC. It yields the protein CASSLAETSGGAGQETQYF.

The rearrangement links TRBV28 to TRBJ2-3; D possibly corresponds to TRBD1 (7 bases). The CDR3 is made up of 16 amino acids. V shed 4 bases and J shed 0 bases, with 14 bases lying between them. Germline V CDR1 and CDR2: MDHEN, SYDVKM. The CDR3 spells CASSSRGAQSTDTQYF. In nucleotides, the CDR3 is TGTGCCAGCAGTTCCAGGGGGGCCCAGAGCACAGATACGCAGTATTTT.

The chain is built from TRBV7-2 and TRBJ1-3; D gene ambiguous. V was cut by 3 bases and J by 3 bases, with 6 bases left in between. CDR3 length equals 13 residues. Per germline, CDR1 SGHTA and CDR2 FQGNSA. CDR3 sequence (DNA): TGTGCCAGCAGCTTCGGGTTTGGAAACACCATATATTTT. Protein: CASSFGFGNTIYF.

The genes are TRBV2 and TRBJ1-2; D remains unclear. The CDR3 length is 14 residues. Trimming removed 6 bases at V and 8 bases at J, with 19 bases between. Germline V gene data show CDR1 as SNHLY and CDR2 as FYNNEI. CDR3 nucleotides: TGTGCCAGCAGCCCCGCCGGAGTACTCCTCGGCTACACCTTC. It specifies CASSPAGVLLGYTF.

The V call is TRBV18, the J call TRBJ2-4, with D tentatively TRBD1 (6 bases). The CDR3 covers 16 residues. CDR1 is KGHSH, CDR2 LQKENI, per germline. V lost 6 bases and J 3 bases, leaving 18 bases between the germline ends. The CDR3 DNA follows: TGTGCCAGCTCTCCTCAGGGGCAGGAGCACAAAAACATTCAGTACTTC. It is translated as CASSPQGQEHKNIQYF.